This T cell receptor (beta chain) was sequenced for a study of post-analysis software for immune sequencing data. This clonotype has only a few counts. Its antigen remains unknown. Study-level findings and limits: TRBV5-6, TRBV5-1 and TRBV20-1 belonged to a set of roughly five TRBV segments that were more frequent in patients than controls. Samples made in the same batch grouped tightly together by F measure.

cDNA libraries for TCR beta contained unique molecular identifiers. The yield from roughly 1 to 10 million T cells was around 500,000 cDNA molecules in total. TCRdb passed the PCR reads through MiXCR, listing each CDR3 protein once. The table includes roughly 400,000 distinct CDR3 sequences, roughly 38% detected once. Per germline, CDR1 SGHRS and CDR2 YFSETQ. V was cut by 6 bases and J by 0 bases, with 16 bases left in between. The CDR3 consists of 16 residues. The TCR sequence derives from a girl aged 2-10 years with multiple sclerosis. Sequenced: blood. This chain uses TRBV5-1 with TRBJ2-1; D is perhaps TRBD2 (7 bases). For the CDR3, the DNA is TGCGCCAGCACCTTACGGGGGGCTAGCTCCTACAATGAGCAGTTCTTC. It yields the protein CASTLRGASSYNEQFF.